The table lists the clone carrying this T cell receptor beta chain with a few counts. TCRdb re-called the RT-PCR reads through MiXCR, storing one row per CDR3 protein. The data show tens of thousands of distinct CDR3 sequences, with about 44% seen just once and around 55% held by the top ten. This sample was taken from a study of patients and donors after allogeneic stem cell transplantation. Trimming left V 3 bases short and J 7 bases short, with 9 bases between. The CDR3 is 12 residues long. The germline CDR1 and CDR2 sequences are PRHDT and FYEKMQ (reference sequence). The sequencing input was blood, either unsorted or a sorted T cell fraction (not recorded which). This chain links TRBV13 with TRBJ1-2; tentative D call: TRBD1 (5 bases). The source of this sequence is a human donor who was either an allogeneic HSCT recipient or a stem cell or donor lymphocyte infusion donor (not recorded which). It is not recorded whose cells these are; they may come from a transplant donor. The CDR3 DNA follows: TGTGCCAGCAGCTTCCAGACAGCTGGCTACACCTTC. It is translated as CASSFQTAGYTF. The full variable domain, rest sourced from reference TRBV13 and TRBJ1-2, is AAGVIQSPRHLIKEKRETATLKCYPIPRHDTVYWYQQGPGQDPQFLISFYEKMQSDKGSIPDRFSAQQFSDYHSELNMSSLELGDSALYFCASSFQTAGYTFGSGTRLTVV.